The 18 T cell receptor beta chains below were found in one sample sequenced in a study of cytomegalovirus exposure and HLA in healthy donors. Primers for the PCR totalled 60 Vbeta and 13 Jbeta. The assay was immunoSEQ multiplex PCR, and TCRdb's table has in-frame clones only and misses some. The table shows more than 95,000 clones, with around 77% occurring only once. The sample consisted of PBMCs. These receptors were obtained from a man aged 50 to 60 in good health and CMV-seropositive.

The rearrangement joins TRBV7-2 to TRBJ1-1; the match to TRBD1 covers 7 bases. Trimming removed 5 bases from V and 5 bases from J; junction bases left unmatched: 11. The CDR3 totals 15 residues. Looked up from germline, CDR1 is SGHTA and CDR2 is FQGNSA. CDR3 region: CASSPSQGRVTEAFF. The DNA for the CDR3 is TGTGCCAGCAGCCCATCACAGGGGCGGGTTACTGAAGCTTTCTTT.

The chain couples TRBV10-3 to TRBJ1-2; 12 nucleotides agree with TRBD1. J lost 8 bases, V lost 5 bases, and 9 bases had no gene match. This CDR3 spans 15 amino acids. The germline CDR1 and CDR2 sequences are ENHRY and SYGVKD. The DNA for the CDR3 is TGTGCCATCAGTCCCGCGGGACAGGGGGCTAACGGCTACACCTTC. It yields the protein CAISPAGQGANGYTF.

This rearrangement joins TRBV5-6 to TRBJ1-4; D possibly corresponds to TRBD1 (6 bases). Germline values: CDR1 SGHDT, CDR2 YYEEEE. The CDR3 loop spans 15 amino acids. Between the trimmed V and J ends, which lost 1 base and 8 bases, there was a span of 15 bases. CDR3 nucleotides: TGTGCCAGCAGCTTGAGTAGGGGGAAAGTAGAAAAACTGTTTTTT. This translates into CASSLSRGKVEKLFF. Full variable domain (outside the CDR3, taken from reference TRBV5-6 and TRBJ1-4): DAGVTQSPTHLIKTRGQQVTLRCSPKSGHDTVSWYQQALGQGPQFIFQYYEEEERQRGNFPDRFSGHQFPNYSSELNVNALLLGDSALYLCASSLSRGKVEKLFFGSGTQLSVL.

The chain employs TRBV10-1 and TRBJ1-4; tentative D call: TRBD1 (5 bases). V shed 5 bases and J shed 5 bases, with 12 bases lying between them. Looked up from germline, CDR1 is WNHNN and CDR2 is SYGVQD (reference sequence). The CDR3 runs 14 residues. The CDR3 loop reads CASSPGLENEKLFF. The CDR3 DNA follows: TGCGCCAGCAGTCCGGGACTGGAAAATGAAAAACTGTTTTTT.

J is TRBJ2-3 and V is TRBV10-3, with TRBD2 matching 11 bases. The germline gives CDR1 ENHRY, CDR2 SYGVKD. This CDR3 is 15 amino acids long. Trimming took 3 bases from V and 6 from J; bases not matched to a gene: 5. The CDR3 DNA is TGTGCCATCAGTGATACTAGCGGGGGTTCTGATACGCAGTATTTT. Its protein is CAISDTSGGSDTQYF.

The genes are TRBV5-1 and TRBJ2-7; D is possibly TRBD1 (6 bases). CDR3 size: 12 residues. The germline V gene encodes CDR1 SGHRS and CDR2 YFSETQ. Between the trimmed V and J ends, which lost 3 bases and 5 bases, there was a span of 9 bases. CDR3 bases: TGCGCCAGCAGCTGGCCAGGGGACGAGCAGTACTTC. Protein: CASSWPGDEQYF.

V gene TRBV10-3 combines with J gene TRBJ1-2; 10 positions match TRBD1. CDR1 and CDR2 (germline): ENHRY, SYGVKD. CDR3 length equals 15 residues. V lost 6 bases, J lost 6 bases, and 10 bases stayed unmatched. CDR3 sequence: CAIRTTGTGADGYTF. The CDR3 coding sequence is TGTGCCATCAGAACTACCGGGACAGGGGCCGATGGCTACACCTTC.

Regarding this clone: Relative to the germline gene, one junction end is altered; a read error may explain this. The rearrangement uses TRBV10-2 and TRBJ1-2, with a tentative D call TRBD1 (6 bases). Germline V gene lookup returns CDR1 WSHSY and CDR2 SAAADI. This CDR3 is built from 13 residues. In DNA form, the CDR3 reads TGCGCCAGCAGTCCCGGGGGGCCGATAGCAGGAGCCTTC. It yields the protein CASSPGGPIAGAF.

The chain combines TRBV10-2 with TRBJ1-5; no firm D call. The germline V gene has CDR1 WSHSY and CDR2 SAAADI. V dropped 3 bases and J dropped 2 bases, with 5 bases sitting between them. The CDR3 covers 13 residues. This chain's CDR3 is CASSDSGNQPQHF. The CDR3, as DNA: TGCGCCAGCAGTGACAGCGGCAATCAGCCCCAGCATTTT.

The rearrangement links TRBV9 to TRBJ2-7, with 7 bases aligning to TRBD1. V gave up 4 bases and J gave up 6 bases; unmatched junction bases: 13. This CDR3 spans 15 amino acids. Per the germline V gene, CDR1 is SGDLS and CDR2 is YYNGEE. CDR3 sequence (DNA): TGTGCCAGCAGCCTGAGACAGGGCATAGGGTCCGAGCAGTACTTC. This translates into CASSLRQGIGSEQYF.

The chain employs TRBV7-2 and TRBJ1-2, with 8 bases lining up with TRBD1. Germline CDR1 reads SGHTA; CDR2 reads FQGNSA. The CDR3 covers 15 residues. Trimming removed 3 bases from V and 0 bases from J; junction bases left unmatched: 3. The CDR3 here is CASSFQGASNYGYTF. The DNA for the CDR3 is TGTGCCAGCAGCTTCCAGGGGGCGTCTAACTATGGCTACACCTTC.

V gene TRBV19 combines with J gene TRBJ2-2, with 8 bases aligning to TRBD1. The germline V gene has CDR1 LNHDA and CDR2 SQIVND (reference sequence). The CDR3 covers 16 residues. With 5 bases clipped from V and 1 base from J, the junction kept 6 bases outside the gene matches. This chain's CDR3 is CASSVAGTGNTGELFF. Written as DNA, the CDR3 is TGTGCCAGTAGTGTGGCCGGGACAGGGAACACCGGGGAGCTGTTTTTT.

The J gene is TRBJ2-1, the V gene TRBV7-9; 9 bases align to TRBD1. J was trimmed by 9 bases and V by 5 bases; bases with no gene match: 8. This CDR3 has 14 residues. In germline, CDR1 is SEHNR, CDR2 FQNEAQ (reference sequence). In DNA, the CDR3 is TGTGCCAGCAGCCAGGGGACAGGGAGAGGTGAGCAGTTCTTC. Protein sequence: CASSQGTGRGEQFF.

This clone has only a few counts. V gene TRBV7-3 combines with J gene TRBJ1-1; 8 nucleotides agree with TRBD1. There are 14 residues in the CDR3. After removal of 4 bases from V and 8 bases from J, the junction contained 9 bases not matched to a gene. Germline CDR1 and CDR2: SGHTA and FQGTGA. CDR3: CASSSDREGPEAFF. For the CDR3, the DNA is TGTGCCAGCAGCTCGGACAGGGAGGGACCCGAAGCTTTCTTT.

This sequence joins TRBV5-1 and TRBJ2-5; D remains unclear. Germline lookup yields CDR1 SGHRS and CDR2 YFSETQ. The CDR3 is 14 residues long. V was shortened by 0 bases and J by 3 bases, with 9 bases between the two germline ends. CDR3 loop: CASSLVPSEETQYF. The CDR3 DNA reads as TGCGCCAGCAGCTTGGTCCCCAGTGAAGAGACCCAGTACTTC.

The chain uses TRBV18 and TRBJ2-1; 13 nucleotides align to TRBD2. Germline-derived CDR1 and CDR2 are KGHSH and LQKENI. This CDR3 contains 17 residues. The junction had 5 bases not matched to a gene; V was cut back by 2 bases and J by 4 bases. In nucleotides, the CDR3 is TGTGCCAGCTCACCAACTAGCGGGAGGGCCATATACAATGAGCAGTTCTTC. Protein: CASSPTSGRAIYNEQFF.

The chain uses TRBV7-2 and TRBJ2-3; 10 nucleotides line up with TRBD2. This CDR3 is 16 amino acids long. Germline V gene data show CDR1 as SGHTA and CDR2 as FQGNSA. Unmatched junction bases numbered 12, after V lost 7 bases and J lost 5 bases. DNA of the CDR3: TGTGCCAGCACCCTAGGGGCTAGCGGGGGAGGAGATACGCAGTATTTT. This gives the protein CASTLGASGGGDTQYF.

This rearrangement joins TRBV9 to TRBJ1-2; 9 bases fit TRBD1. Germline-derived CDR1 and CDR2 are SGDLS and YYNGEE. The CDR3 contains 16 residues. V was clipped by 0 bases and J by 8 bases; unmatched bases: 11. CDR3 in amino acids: CASSVGPLGQGGGYTF. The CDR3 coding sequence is TGTGCCAGCAGCGTAGGTCCGTTGGGACAGGGCGGCGGCTACACCTTC.